This T cell receptor beta chain was sequenced during a study of monozygotic twins with cystic fibrosis. This CDR3 comprises 15 residues. V was clipped by 4 bases and J by 0 bases, with 10 bases between them. Germline-derived CDR1 and CDR2 are MNHEY and SVGAGI. Sequencing used immunoSEQ multiplex PCR; TCRdb keeps in-frame clones, though not all of them. The sample has 25,000 to 30,000 clones; around nine tenths are singletons. This TCR was recovered from a girl under 10 years old with cystic fibrosis. The sequencing sample was made of blood. This chain links TRBV6-5 with TRBJ1-5; D gene uncertain. The DNA of the CDR3 is TGTGCCAGCAGTTTGGACGGATATAGCAATCAGCCCCAGCATTTT. Translated, it gives CASSLDGYSNQPQHF.